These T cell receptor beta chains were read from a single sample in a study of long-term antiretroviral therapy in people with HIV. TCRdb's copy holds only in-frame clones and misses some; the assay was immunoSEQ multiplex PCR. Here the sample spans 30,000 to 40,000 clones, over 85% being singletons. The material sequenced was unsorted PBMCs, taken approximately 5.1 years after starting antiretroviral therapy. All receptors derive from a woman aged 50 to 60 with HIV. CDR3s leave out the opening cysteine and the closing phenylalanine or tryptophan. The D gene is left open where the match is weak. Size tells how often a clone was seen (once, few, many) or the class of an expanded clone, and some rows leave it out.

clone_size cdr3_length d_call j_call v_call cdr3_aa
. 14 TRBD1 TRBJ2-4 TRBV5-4 ASSRGTGGAKNIQY
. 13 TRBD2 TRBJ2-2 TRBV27 ASSSGGLRTGELF
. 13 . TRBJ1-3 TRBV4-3 ASSQDQGTGNTIY
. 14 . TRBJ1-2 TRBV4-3 ASSQDSFPANYGYT
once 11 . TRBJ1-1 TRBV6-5 ASMASKAIEAF
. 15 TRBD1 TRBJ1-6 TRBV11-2 ASSLPRVTGTNSPLH
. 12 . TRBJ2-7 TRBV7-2 ASSLIDSRGEQY
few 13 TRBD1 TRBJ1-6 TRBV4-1 ASSQMGQGNSPLH
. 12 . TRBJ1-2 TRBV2 ASSESQTVSGYT
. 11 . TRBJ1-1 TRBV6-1 ASQWLLNTEAF
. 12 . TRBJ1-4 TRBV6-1 ASRRAGRGEKLF
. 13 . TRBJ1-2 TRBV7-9 ASSLDAPSRVGYT
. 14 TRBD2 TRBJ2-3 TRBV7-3 ASSLRTSGAGGTQY
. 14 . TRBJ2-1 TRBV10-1 ASSESGAISYNEQF
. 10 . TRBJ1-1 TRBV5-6 ASSLAYAEAF
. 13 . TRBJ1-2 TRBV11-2 ASSIAGRSNYGYT
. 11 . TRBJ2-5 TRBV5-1 ASSRNQGETQY
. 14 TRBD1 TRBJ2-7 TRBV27 ASRRHSDRLSYEQY
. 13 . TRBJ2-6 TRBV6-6 ASSNGGAGANVLT
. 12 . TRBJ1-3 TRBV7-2 ASSLAAGGNTIY
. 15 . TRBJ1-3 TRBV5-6 ASSLRGSTLSGNTIY
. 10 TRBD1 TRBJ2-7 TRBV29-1 SVRDSALGQY
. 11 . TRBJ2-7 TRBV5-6 ASSSGISYEQY
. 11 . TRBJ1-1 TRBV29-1 SVAVGMNTEAF
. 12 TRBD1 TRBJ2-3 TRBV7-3 ASSSGQGKDTQY
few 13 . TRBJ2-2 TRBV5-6 ASSFGDRTTGELF
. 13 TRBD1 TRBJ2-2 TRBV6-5 ASSYRDRRFGELF
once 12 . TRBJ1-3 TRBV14 ASSQGSGRYTIY
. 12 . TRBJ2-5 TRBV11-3 ASSTWGKQETQY
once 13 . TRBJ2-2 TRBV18 ASSPYSGGTGELF
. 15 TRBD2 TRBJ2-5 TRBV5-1 ASSLEPSGALGETQY
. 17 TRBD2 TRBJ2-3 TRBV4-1 ASSQERTSGRSSTDTQY
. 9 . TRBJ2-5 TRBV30 AWAEGFDQY
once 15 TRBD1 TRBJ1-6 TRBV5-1 ASSRMTPTGANSPLH
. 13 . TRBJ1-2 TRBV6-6 ASSPPRAGSYGYT
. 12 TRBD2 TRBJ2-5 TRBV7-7 ASSLGLAVETQY
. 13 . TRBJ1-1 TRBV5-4 ASSLGGFGSTEAF
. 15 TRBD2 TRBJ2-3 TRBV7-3 ASSRGRGTSGADTQY
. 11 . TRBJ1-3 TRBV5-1 ASSDRSGNTIY
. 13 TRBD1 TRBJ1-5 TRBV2 ASRPGTGGNQPQH
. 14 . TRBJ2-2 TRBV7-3 ASSLDPGNVAGELF
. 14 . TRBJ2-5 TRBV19 ASSIRQVPSQETQY
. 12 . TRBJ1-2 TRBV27 ASRRRGPNYGYT
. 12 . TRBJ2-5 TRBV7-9 ASSLPRSRETQY
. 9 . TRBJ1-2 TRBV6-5 ASSWEGGYT
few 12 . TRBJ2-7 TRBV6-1 ASSEFPAPYEQY
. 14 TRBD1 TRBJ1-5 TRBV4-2 ASSQDPGQGLQPQH
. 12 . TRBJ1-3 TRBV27 ASSSVGSGNTIY
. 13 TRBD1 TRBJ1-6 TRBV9 ASSLGTGNNSPLH
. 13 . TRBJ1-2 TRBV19 ASSIGTRGNYGYT
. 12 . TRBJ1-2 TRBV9 ASSVASGNYGYT
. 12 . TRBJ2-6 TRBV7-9 ASSFSSGANVLT
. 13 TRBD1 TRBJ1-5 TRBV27 ATTDRGGSNQPQH
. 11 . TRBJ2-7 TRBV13 ASSPGTFYEQY
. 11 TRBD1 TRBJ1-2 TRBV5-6 ASSLDRGNGYT